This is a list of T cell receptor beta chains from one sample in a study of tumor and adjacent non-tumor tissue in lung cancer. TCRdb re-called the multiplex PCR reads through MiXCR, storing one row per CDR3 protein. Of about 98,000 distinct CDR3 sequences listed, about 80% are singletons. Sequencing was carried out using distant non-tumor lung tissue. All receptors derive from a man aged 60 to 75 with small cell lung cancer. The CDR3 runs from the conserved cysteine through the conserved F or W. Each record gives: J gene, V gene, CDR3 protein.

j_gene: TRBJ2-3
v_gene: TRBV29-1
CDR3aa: CSATGTSATDTQYF

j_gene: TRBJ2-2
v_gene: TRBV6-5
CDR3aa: CASRTGISNTGELFF

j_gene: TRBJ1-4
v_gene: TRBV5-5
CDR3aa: CASSLSGLGEKLFF

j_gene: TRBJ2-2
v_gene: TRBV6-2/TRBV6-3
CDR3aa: CASTSSGRPNTGDLFF

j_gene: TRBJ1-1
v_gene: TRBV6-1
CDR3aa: CASSERGEIGTEAFF

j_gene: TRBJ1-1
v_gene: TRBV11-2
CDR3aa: CTSSRGQGARTGAFF

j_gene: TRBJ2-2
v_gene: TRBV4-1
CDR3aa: CASSSRGAYNGELLF

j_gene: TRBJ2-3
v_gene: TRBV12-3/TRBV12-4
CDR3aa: CASSLWSLGDTQYF

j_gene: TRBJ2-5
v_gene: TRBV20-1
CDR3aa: CSARDPSGGQETQYF

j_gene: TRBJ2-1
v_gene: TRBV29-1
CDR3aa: CSVDPHRCSYNEQFF

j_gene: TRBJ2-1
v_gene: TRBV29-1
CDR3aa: CTYAGADLMYKEQFF

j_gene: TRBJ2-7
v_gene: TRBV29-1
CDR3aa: CIARDTSYEHYF

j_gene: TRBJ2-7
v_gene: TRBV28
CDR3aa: CASSLKSGGEQYF

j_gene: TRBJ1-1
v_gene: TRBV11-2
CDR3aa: CASSRVQGARTGAFF

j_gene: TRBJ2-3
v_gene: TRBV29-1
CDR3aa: CSVASGRATFADMQYF

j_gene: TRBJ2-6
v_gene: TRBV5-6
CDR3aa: CASSLVGWTRANVPTF

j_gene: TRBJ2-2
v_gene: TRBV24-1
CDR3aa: CATRGTGTGELFF

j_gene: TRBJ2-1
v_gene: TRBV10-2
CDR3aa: CVSCKTGQGEQFF

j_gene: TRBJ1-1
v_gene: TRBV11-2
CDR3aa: CASSLIGGVGRNTEAFF

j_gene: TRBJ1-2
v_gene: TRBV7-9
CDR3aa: CASSLCDRTGGGGYTF

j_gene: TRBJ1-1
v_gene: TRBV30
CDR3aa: CTWSVGGGVNNEAFF

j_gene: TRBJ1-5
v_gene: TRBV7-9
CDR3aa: CASSKETGGGNQPQHF

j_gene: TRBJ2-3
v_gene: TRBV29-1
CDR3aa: CSVVPGGLNTQYF

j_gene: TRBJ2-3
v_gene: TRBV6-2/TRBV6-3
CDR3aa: CASSYLLSNRAADTQYF

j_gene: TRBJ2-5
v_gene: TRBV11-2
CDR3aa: CASSLGMETRYF

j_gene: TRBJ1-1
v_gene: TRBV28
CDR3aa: CACSFGGRWTEAFF

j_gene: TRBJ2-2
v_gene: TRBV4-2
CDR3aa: CASSQDLGANTWELFF

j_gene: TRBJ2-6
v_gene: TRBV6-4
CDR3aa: CASSDREGTGANVLTF

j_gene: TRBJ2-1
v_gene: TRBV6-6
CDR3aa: CTSSIAGRGEQFF

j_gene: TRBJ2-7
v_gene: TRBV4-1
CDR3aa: CASSQVQFSYAQYF

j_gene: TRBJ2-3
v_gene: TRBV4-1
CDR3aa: CAISQARLFDTQYF

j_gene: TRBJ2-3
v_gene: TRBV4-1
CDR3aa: CASSQRRCTDTQYF

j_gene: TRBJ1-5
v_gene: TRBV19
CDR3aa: CASSKRGDGNQPQHF

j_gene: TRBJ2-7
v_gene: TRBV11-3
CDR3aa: CARSPYSRVGDQYF

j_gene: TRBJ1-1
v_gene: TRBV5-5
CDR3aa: CDSSLSSNAEAFF

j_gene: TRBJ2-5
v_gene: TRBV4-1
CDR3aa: CTRSRDPQETQYF

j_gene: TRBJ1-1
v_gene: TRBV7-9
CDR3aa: CASCLGQGSNEAFF

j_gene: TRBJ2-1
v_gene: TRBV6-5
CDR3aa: CACSYSEGVGNEQSF

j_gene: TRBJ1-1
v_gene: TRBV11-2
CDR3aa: CASSPWGARSTEAFF

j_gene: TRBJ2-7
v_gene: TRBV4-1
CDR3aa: CASGFDRLYERYF

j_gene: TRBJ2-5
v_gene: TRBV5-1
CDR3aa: CASSLTTRETQYF